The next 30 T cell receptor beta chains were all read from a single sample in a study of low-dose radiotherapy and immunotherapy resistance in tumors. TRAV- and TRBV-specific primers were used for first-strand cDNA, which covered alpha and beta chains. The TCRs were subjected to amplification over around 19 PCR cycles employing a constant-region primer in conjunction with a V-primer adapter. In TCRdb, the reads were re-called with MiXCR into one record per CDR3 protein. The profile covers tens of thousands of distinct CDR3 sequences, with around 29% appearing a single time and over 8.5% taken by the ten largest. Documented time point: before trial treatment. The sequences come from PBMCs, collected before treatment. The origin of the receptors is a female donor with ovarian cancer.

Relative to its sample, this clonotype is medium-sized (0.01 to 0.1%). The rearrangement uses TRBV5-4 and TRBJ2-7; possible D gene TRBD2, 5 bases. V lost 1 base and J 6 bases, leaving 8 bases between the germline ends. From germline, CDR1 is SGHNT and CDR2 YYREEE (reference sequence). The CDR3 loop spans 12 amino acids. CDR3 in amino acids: CASSLTSSEQYF. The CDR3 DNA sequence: TGTGCCAGCAGCTTGACTAGTAGCGAGCAGTACTTC.

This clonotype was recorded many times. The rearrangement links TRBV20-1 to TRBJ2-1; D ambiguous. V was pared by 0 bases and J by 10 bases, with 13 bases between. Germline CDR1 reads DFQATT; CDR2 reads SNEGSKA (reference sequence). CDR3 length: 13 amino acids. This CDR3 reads CSARDELQLEQFF. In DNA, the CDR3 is TGCAGTGCTAGAGATGAGTTACAGCTCGAGCAGTTCTTC.

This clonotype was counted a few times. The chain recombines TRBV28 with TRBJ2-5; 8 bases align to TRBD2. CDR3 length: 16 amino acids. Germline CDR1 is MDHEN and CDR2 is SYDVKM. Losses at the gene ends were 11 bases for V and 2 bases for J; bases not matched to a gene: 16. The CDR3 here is CASNGPGLELQETQYF. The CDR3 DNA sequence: TGTGCCTCAAATGGCCCGGGACTAGAACTGCAAGAGACCCAGTACTTC.

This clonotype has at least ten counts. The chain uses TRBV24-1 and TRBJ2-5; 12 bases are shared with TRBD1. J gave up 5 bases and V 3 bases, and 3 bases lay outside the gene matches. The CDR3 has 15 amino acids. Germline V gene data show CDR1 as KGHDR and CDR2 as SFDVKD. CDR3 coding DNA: TGTGCCACCAGTGATGGGACAGGGGGCGATGAGACCCAGTACTTC. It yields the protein CATSDGTGGDETQYF.

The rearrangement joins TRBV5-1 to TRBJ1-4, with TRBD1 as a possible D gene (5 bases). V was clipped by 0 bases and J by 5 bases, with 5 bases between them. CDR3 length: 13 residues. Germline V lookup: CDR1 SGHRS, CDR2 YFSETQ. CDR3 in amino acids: CASSLGGNEKLFF. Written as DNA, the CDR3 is TGCGCCAGCAGCTTGGGGGGGAATGAAAAACTGTTTTTT.

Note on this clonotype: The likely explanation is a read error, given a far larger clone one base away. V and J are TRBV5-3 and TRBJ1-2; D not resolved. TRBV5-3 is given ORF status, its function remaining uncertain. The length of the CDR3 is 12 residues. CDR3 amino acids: CASSLNSPSYTF. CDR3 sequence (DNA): TGTGCCAGCAGCTTGAACAGTCCTAGCTACACCTTC.

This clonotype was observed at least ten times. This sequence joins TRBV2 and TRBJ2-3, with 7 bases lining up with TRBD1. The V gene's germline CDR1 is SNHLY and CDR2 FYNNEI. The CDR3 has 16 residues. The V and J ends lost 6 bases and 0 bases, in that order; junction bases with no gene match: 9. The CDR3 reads CASSFGQDASTDTQYF. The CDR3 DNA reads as TGTGCCAGCAGCTTCGGACAGGACGCTAGCACAGATACGCAGTATTTT. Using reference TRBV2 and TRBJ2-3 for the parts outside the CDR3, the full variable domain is EPEVTQTPSHQVTQMGQEVILRCVPISNHLYFYWYRQILGQKVEFLVSFYNNEISEKSEIFDDQFSVERPDGSNFTLKIRSTKLEDSAMYFCASSFGQDASTDTQYFGPGTRLTVL.

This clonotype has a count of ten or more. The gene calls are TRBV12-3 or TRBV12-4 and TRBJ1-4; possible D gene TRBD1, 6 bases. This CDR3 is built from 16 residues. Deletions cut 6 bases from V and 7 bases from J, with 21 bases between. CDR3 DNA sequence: TGTGCCAGCAGCGGGGCGCGGGGGGCGCCCCTTGAAAAACTGTTTTTT. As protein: CASSGARGAPLEKLFF.

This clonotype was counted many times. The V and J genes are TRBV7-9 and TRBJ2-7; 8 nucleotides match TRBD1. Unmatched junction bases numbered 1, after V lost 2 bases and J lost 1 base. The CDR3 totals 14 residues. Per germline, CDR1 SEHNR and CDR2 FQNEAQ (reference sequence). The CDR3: CASSLRTGSYEQYF. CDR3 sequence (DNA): TGTGCCAGCAGCTTAAGGACAGGGTCCTACGAGCAGTACTTC.

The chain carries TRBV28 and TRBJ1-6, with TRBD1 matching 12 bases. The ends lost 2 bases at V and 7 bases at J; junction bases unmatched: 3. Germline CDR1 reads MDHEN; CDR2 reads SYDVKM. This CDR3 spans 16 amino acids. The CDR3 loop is CASSLIGTGGNSPLHF. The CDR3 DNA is TGTGCCAGCAGTTTAATTGGGACAGGGGGCAATTCACCCCTCCACTTT.

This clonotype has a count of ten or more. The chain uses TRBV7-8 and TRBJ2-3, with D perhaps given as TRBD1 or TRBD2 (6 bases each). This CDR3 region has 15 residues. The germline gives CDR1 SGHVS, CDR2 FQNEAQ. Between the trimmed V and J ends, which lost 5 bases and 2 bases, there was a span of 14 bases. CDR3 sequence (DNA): TGTGCCAGCAGCAGTGTCGGGGGCGTCACAGATACGCAGTATTTT. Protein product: CASSSVGGVTDTQYF. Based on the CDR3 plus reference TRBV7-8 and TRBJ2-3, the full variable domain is GAGVSQSPRYKVAKRGQDVALRCDPISGHVSLFWYQQALGQGPEFLTYFQNEAQLDKSGLPSDRFFAERPEGSVSTLKIQRTQQEDSAVYLCASSSVGGVTDTQYFGPGTRLTVL.

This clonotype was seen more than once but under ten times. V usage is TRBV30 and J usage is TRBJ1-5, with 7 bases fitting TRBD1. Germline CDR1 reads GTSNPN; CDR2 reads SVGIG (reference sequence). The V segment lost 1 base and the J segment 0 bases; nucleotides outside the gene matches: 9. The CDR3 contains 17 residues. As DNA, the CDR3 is TGTGCCTGGAGTGCCTTGGGACAGTCATATAGCAATCAGCCCCAGCATTTT. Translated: CAWSALGQSYSNQPQHF.

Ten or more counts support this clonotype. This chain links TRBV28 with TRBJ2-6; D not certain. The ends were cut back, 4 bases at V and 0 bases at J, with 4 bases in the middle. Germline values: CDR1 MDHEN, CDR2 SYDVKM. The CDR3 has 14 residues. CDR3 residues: CASSWDSGANVLTF. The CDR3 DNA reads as TGTGCCAGCAGTTGGGACTCTGGGGCCAACGTCCTGACTTTC.

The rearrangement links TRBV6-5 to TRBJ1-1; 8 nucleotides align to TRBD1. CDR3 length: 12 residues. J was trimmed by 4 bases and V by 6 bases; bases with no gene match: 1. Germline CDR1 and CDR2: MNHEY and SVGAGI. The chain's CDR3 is CASSTGGTEAFF. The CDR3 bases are TGTGCCAGCAGCACAGGGGGCACTGAAGCTTTCTTT.

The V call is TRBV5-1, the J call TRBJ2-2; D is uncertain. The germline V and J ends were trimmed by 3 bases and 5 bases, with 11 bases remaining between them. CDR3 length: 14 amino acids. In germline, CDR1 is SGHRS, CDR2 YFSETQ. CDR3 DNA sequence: TGCGCCAGCAGCTCGGAGCCTGGGACCGGGGAGCTGTTTTTT. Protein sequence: CASSSEPGTGELFF.

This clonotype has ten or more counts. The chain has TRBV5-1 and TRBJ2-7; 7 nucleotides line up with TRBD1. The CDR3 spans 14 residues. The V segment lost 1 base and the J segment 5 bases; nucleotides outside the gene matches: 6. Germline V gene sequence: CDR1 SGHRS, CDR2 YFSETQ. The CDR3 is CASSLTQGPNEQYF. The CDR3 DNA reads TGCGCCAGCAGCTTGACACAGGGGCCCAACGAGCAGTACTTC.

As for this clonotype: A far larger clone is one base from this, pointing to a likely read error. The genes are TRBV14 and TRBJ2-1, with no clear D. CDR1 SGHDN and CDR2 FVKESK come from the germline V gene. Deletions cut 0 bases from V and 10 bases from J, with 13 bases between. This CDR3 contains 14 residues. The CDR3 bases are TGTGCCAGCAGCCAAGATTCTACTTCCTACGAGCAGTTCTTC. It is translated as CASSQDSTSYEQFF.

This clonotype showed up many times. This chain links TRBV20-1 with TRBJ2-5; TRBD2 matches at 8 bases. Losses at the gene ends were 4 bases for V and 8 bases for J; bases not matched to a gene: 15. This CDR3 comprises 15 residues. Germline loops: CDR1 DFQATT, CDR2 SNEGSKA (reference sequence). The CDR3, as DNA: TGCAGTGCTAAAGCGGGAGAGCTTGCGGATGCTACCCAGTACTTC. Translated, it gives CSAKAGELADATQYF.

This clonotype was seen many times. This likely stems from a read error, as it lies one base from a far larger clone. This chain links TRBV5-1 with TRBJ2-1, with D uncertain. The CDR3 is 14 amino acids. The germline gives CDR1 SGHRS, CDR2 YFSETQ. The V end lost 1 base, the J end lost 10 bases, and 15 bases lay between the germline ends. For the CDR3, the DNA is TGCGCCAGCAGCTTGCCTGAAGTACAAGCCGAGCAGTTCTTC. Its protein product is CASSLPEVQAEQFF.

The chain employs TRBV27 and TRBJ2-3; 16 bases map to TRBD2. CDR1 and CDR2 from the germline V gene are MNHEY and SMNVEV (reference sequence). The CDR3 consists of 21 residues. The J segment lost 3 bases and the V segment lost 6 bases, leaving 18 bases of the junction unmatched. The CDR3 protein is CASRRITGTSGGAGSTDTQYF. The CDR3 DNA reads TGTGCCAGCAGAAGAATAACCGGGACTAGCGGGGGGGCTGGGTCGACAGATACGCAGTATTTT.

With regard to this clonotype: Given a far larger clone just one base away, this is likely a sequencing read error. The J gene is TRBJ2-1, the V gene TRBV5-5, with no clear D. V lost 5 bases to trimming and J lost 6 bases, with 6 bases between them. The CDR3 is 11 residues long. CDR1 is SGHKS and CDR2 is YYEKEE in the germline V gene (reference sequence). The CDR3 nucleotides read TGTGCCAGCAGTAGCATCAATGAGCAGTTCTTC. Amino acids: CASSSINEQFF.

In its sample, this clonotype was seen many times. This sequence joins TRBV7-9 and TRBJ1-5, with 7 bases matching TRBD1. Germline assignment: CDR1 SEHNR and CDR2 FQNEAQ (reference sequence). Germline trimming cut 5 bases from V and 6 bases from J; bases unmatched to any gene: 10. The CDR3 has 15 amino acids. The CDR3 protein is CASSDSGTVGQPQHF. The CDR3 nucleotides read TGTGCCAGCAGCGATTCCGGGACAGTAGGTCAGCCCCAGCATTTT.

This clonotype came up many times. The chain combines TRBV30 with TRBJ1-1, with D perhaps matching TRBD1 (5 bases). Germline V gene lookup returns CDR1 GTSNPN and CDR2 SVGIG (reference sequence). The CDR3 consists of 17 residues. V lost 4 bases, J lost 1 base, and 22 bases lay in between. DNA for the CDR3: TGTGCCTGGACCCCCTTTTTGGCAGGGCGGGGGAACACTGAAGCTTTCTTT. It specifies CAWTPFLAGRGNTEAFF.

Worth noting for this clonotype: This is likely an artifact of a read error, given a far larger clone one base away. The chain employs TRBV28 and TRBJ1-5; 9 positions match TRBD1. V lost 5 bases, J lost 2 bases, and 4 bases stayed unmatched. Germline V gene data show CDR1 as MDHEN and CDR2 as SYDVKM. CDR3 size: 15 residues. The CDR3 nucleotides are TGTGCCAGCAGTGACCGGACAGGGGGCAATCAGCCCCAGCATTTT. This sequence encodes CASSDRTGGNQPQHF.

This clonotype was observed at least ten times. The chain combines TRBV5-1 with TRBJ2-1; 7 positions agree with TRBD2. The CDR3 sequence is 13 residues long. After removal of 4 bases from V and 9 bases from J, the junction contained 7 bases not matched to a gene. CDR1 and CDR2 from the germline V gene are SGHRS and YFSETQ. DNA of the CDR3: TGCGCCAGCAGCATAGGACTAGGGGCTGAGCAGTTCTTC. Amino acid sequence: CASSIGLGAEQFF. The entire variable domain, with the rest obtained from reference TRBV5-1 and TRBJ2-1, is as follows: KAGVTQTPRYLIKTRGQQVTLSCSPISGHRSVSWYQQTPGQGLQFLFEYFSETQRNKGNFPGRFSGRQFSNSRSEMNVSTLELGDSALYLCASSIGLGAEQFFGPGTRLTVL.

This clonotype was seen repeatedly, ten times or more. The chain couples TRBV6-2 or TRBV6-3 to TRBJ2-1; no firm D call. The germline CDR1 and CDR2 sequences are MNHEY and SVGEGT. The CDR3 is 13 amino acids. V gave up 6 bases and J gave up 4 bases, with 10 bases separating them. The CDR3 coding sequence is TGTGCCAGCAGACTGACCCCTTACAATGAGCAGTTCTTC. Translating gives CASRLTPYNEQFF.

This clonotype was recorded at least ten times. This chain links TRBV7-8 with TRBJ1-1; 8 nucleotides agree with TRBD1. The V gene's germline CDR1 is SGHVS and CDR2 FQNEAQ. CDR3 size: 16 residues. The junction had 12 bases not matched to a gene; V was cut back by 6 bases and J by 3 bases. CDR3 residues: CASSKRQGRGDTEAFF. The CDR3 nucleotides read TGTGCCAGCAGTAAAAGACAGGGGAGGGGAGACACTGAAGCTTTCTTT.

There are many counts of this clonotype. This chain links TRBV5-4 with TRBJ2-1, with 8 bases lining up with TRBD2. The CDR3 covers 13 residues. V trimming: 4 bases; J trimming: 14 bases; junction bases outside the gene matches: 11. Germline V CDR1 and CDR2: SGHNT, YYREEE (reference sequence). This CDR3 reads CASSVKPGLGEFF. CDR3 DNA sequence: TGTGCCAGCAGCGTGAAACCGGGACTAGGCGAGTTCTTC.

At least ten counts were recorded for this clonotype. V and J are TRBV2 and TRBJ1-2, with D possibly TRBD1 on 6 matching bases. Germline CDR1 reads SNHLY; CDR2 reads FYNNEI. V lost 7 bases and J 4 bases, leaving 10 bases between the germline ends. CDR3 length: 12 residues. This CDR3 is CASILDSYGYTF. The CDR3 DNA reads TGTGCCAGCATCCTGGACAGCTATGGCTACACCTTC.

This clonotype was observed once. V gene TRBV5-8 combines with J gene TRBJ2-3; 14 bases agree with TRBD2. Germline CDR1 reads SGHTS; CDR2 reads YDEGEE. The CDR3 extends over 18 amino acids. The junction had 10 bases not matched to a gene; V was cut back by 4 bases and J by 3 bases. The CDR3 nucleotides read TGTGCCAGCAGCCCTTCGCCGGGACTAGCGGGAGTGACAGATACGCAGTATTTT. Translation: CASSPSPGLAGVTDTQYF.